The present T cell receptor beta chain was sequenced within a study of blood T cell repertoires in COVID-19. Across the whole study: COVID-19 samples collected from the United States, Italy and Spain covered acute and convalescent phases.

Participants came from about 24 US areas, aged about 18 to 95 years. The V gene lost 5 bases and the J gene lost 0 bases, with 16 bases spanning the gap. The V gene's germline CDR1 is SGHVS and CDR2 FQNEAQ. The length of the CDR3 is 16 residues. In the study's own analysis: It was from reference gene primer amplification that nucleated cell counts were estimated. Some clones are missing from TCRdb's copy, which holds only in-frame ones; the method was immunoSEQ multiplex PCR. The DNA gave D and trimming, while V, J and clone size come from that table. This sample has about 210,000 clones, with around 88% found just once.

The genes are TRBV7-8 and TRBJ1-1; possibly TRBD1 for D (6 bases). This sequence was found in a woman aged 40 to 50 with acute COVID-19. Sample: PBMCs or T cells enriched from blood (not recorded which). The CDR3 region has the DNA TGTGCCAGCAGCAGGGGCGGGGGCGCTTTGAACACTGAAGCTTTCTTT. This translates into CASSRGGGALNTEAFF.